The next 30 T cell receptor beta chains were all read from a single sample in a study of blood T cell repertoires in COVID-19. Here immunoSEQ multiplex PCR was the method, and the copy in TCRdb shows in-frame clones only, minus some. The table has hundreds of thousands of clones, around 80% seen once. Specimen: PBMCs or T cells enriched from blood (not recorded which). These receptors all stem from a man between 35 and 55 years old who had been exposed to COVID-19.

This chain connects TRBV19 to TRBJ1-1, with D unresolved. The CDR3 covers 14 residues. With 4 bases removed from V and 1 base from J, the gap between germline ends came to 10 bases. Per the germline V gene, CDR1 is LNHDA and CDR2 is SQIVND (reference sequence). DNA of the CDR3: TGTGCCAGTAGTACCGGAGAAACGAACACTGAAGCTTTCTTT. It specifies CASSTGETNTEAFF.

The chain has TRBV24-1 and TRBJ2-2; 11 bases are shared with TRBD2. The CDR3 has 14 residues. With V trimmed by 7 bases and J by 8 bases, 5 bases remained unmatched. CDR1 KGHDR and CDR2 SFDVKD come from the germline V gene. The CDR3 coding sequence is TGTGCCACCAGATATAGCGGGAGGGGAGGGGAGCTGTTTTTT. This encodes CATRYSGRGGELFF.

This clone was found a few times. The CDR3 nucleotides read TGCGCCAGCAGCTTGGGAACTAGCGGTCTTACAGATACGCAGTATTTT. It is translated as CASSLGTSGLTDTQYF. The V call is TRBV5-1, the J call TRBJ2-3; 8 bases fit TRBD2. Germline V gives CDR1 SGHRS, CDR2 YFSETQ. V gave up 0 bases and J gave up 3 bases; unmatched junction bases: 6. The CDR3 contains 16 residues. Looking up the rest from reference TRBV5-1 and TRBJ2-3 gives the full variable domain: KAGVTQTPRYLIKTRGQQVTLSCSPISGHRSVSWYQQTPGQGLQFLFEYFSETQRNKGNFPGRFSGRQFSNSRSEMNVSTLELGDSALYLCASSLGTSGLTDTQYFGPGTRLTVL.

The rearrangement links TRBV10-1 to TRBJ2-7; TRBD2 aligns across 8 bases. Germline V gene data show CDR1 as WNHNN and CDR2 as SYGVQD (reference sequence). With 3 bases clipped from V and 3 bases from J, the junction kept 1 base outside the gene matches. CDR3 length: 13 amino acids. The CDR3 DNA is TGCGCCAGCAGTGAAACTAGCGGCTACGAGCAGTACTTC. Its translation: CASSETSGYEQYF.

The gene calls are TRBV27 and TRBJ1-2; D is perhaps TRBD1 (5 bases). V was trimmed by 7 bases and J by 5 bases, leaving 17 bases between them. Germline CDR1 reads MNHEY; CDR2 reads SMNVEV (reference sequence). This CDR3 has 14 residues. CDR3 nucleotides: TGTGCCAGCACCCCGGCAGCAGGGCTATATGGCTACACCTTC. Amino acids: CASTPAAGLYGYTF.

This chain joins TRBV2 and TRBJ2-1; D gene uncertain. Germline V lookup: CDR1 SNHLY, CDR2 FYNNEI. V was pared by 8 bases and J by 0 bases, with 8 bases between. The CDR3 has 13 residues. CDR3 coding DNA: TGTGCCAGCGGTGTCAGCTCCTACAATGAGCAGTTCTTC. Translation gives CASGVSSYNEQFF. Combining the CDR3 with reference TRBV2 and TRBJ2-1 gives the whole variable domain EPEVTQTPSHQVTQMGQEVILRCVPISNHLYFYWYRQILGQKVEFLVSFYNNEISEKSEIFDDQFSVERPDGSNFTLKIRSTKLEDSAMYFCASGVSSYNEQFFGPGTRLTVL.

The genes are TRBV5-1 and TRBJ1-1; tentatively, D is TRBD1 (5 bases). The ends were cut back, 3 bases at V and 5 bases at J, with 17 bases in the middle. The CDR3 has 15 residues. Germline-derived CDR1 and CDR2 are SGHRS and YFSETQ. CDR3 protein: CASSSQTDPRTEAFF. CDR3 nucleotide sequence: TGCGCCAGCAGCTCTCAGACAGACCCGAGAACTGAAGCTTTCTTT.

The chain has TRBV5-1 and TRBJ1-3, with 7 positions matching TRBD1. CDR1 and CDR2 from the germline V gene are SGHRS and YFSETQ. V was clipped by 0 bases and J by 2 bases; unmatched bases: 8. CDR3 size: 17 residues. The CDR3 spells CASSLELGQITGNTIYF. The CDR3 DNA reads TGCGCCAGCAGCTTGGAACTGGGACAGATAACTGGAAACACCATATATTTT. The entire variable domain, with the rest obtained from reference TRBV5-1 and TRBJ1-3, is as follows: KAGVTQTPRYLIKTRGQQVTLSCSPISGHRSVSWYQQTPGQGLQFLFEYFSETQRNKGNFPGRFSGRQFSNSRSEMNVSTLELGDSALYLCASSLELGQITGNTIYFGEGSWLTVV.

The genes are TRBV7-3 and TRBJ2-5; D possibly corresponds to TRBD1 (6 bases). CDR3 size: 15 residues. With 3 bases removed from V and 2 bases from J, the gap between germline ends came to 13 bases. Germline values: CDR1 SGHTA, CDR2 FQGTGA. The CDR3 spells CASSLERGYQETQYF. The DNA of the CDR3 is TGTGCCAGCAGCTTGGAAAGGGGGTATCAAGAGACCCAGTACTTC.

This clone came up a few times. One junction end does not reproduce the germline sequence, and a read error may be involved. In nucleotides, the CDR3 is TGTGCTAGCAGCTTAAGGGGACCCCCCGGGGGGGATACGCAGTATTTT. Protein: CASSLRGPPGGDTQYF. V gene TRBV7-7 combines with J gene TRBJ2-3, with TRBD2 matching over 7 bases. Looked up from germline, CDR1 is SSHAT and CDR2 is FNYEAQ (reference sequence). The CDR3 is 16 residues long.

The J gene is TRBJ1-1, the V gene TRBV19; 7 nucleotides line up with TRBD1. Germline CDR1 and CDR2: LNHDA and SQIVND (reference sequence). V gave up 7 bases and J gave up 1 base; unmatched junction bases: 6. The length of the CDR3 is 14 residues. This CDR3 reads CASTSQGRNTEAFF. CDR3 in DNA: TGTGCCAGTACGTCACAGGGGCGGAACACTGAAGCTTTCTTT.

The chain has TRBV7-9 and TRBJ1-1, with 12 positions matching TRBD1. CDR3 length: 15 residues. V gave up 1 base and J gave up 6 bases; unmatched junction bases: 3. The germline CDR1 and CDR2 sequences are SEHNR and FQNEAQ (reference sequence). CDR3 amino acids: CASSLVGTGGSEAFF. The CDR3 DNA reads TGTGCCAGCAGCTTAGTAGGGACAGGGGGCTCTGAAGCTTTCTTT. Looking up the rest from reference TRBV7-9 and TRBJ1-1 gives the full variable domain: DTGVSQNPRHKITKRGQNVTFRCDPISEHNRLYWYRQTLGQGPEFLTYFQNEAQLEKSRLLSDRFSAERPKGSFSTLEIQRTEQGDSAMYLCASSLVGTGGSEAFFGQGTRLTVV.

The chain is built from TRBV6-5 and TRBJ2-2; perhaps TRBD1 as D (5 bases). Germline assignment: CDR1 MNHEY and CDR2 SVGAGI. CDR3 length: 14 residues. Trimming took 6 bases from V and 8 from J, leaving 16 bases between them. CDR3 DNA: TGTGCCAGCAGCACCCTACAGGTTAGGGGGGAGCTGTTTTTT. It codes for CASSTLQVRGELFF.

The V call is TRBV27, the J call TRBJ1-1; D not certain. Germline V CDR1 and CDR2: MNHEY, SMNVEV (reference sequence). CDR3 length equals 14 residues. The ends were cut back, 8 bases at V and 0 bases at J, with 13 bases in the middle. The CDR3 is CASLGVPMNTEAFF. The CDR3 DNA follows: TGTGCCAGCTTAGGAGTCCCCATGAACACTGAAGCTTTCTTT.

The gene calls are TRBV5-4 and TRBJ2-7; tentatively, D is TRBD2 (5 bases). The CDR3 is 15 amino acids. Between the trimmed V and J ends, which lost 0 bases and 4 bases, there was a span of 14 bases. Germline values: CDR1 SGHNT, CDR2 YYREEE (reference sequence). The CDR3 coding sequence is TGTGCCAGCAGCTTGGGAGGGAGACAAGATTACGAGCAGTACTTC. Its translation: CASSLGGRQDYEQYF.

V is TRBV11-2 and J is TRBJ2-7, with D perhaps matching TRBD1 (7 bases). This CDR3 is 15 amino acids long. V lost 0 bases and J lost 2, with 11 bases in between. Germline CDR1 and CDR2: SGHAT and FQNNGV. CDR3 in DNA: TGTGCCAGCAGCTTAGAGGACAGGAGGGCCTACGAGCAGTACTTC. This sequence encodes CASSLEDRRAYEQYF. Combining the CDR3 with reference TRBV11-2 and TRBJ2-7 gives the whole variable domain EAGVAQSPRYKIIEKRQSVAFWCNPISGHATLYWYQQILGQGPKLLIQFQNNGVVDDSQLPKDRFSAERLKGVDSTLKIQPAKLEDSAVYLCASSLEDRRAYEQYFGPGTRLTVT.

This chain's CDR3 is CAWRGLTDTQYF. CDR3 DNA: TGTGCCTGGAGGGGACTGACAGATACGCAGTATTTT. The chain uses TRBV30 and TRBJ2-3; the D gene is possibly TRBD2 (6 bases). The CDR3 is 12 amino acids. Trimming took 3 bases from V and 3 from J, leaving 7 bases between them. Germline CDR1 GTSNPN, CDR2 SVGIG (reference sequence).

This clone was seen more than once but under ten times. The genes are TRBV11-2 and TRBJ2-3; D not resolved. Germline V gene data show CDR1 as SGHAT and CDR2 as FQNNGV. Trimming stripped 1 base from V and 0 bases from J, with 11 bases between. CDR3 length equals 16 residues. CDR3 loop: CASSLGSRYSTDTQYF. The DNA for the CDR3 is TGTGCCAGCAGCTTAGGGTCCAGGTACAGCACAGATACGCAGTATTTT.

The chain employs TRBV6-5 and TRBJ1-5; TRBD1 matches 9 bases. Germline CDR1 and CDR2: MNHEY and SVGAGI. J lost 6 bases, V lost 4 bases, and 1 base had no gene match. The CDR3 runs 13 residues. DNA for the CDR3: TGTGCCAGCAGTTTACAGGGGGCTCAGCCCCAGCATTTT. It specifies CASSLQGAQPQHF.

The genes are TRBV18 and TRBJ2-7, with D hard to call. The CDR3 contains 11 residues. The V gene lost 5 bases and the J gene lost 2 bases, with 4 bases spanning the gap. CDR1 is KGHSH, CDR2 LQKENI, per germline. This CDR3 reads CASSSTYEQYF. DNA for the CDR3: TGTGCCAGCTCATCAACCTACGAGCAGTACTTC.

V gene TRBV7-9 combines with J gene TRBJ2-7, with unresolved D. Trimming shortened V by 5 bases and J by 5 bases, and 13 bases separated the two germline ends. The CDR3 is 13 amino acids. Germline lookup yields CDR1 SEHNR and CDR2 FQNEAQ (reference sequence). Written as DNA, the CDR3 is TGTGCCAGCAGCCCCGTCAGTCTGAACGAGCAGTACTTC. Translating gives CASSPVSLNEQYF.

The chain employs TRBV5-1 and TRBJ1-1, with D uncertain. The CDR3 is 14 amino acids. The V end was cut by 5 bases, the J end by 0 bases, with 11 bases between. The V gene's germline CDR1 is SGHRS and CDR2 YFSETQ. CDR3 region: CASSQENLNTEAFF. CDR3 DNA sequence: TGCGCCAGCAGTCAGGAAAATTTGAACACTGAAGCTTTCTTT. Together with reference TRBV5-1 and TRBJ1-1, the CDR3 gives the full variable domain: KAGVTQTPRYLIKTRGQQVTLSCSPISGHRSVSWYQQTPGQGLQFLFEYFSETQRNKGNFPGRFSGRQFSNSRSEMNVSTLELGDSALYLCASSQENLNTEAFFGQGTRLTVV.

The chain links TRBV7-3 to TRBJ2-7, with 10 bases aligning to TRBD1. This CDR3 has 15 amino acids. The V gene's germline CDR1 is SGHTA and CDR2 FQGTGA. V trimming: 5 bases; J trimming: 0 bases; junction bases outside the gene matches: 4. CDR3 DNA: TGTGCCAGCAGCCCGGGGACAGGGGACTCCTACGAGCAGTACTTC. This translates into CASSPGTGDSYEQYF.

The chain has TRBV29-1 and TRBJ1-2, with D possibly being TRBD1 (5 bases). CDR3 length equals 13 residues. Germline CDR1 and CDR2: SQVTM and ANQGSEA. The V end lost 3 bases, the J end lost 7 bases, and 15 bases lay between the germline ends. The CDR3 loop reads CSVDPQGGFGYTF. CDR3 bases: TGCAGCGTTGACCCCCAGGGAGGGTTTGGCTACACCTTC.

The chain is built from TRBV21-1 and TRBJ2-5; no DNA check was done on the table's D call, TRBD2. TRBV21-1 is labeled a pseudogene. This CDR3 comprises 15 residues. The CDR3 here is CASSLGTSGEETQYF. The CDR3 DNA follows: TGTGCCAGCAGCTTGGGGACTAGCGGGGAAGAGACCCAGTACTTC.

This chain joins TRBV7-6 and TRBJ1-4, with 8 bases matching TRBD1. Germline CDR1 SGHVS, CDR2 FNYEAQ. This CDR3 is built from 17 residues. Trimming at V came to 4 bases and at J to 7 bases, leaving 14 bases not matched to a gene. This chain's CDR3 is CASSSGQDPGLGEKLFF. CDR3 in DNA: TGTGCCAGCAGCTCGGGACAGGACCCGGGCCTAGGTGAAAAACTGTTTTTT.

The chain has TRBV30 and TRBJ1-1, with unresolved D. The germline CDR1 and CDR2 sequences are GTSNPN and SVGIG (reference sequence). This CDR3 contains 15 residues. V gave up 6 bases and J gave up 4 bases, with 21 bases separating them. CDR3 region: CACRRRPGGGTEAFF. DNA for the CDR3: TGTGCCTGTCGAAGAAGGCCGGGAGGAGGCACTGAAGCTTTCTTT. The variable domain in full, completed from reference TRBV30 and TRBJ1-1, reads SQTIHQWPATLVQPVGSPLSLECTVEGTSNPNLYWYRQAAGRGLQLLFYSVGIGQISSEVPQNLSASRPQDRQFILSSKKLLLSDSGFYLCACRRRPGGGTEAFFGQGTRLTVV.

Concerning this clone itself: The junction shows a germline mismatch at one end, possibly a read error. The CDR3 DNA reads as TGTGCCAGCAGCTTAGGCAACCTTGAGGCCACCTTT. Translation: CASSLGNLEATF. The chain carries TRBV11-2 and TRBJ1-1; the D is unclear. CDR3 size: 12 residues. The germline V gene has CDR1 SGHAT and CDR2 FQNNGV.

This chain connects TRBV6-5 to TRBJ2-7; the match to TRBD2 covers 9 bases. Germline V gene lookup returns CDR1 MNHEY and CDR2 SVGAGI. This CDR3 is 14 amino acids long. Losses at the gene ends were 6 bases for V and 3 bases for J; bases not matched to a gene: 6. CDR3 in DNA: TGTGCCAGCAGCCGGATAGCGGGGGACTACGAGCAGTACTTC. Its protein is CASSRIAGDYEQYF.

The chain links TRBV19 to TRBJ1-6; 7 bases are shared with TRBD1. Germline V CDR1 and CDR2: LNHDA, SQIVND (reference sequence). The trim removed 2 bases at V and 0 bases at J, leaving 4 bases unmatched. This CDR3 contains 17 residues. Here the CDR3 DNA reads TGTGCCAGTAGTATACTGCCAGGGGGCTCCTATAATTCACCCCTCCACTTT. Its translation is CASSILPGGSYNSPLHF.